Below, one TCR beta chain is given with its context. Its matching antigen is unknown. The data are from a study of cytomegalovirus exposure and HLA in healthy donors. CDR3 size: 15 residues. Per the germline V gene, CDR1 is MNHEY and CDR2 is SMNVEV (reference sequence). Trimming pared 1 base from V and 2 bases from J, leaving 12 bases between. In the PCR, 60 Vbeta and 13 Jbeta primers were used. Assay used: immunoSEQ multiplex PCR; TCRdb lists only in-frame clones, some missing. The sample table sets out roughly 150,000 clones. The study's findings and limits: It was assumed in the presence/absence analyses that sequencing depth was roughly uniform across donors.

V is TRBV27 and J is TRBJ2-7, with a weak D call TRBD1 (6 bases). The receptor's source is a woman in her 50s in good health and CMV-seronegative. Sample: PBMCs. CDR3 bases: TGTGCCAGCAGTTTATTGGCAGGGGCCGCCTACGAGCAGTACTTC. Its protein product is CASSLLAGAAYEQYF.